This T cell receptor (beta chain) is drawn from a study of shared clonotypes between healthy human individuals. The CDR3 runs to 14 residues. CDR1 is SGHAT and CDR2 is FQNNGV in the germline V gene. Trimming removed 0 bases at V and 5 bases at J, with 8 bases between. Assay: immunoSEQ multiplex PCR; the TCRdb copy retains only in-frame clones and omits some. Among 400,000 or so clones listed, approximately 97% were seen once. The material sequenced was memory CD8+ T cells sorted from blood. This sample's subset: CD45RO+ cells pooled with CCR7-negative TemRA cells. V usage is TRBV11-2 and J usage is TRBJ2-1; D unresolved. This receptor was identified in a young man in good health. The CDR3 sequence: CASSLDWEDNEQFF. For the CDR3, the DNA is TGTGCCAGCAGCTTAGATTGGGAAGACAATGAGCAGTTCTTC.